This T cell receptor (beta chain) comes out of a study of blood T cell repertoires in COVID-19 (TCRdb year 2020). With regard to the full study: Collaborator samples came from the United States, Italy and Spain and covered acute and convalescent phases of COVID-19. The prospective study material was composed of cDNA or gDNA derived from T cells, B-cell-depleted T cells, or PBMCs. Subjects who had been exposed to COVID-19, were actively infected with it, or had recovered from it provided the deeply sampled blood TCRbeta repertoires that made up the dataset. The repertoires were released in a freely available public database meant as a resource for research on the immune response to SARS-CoV-2. The samples were drawn from two sources: the first 160 participants of the ongoing ImmuneRACE study, and fewer than 1,500 subjects contributed by 6 global collaborators. Sample metadata almost always included a de-identified subject ID, COVID-19 status, age in years and sex. HLA class I and class II types, where available, came from metadata supplied by the sample provider rather than from assay-based typing.

Trimming at the junction amounts to 6 bases on V and 3 bases on J, and the germline ends lie 15 bases apart. CDR1 and CDR2 (SGHKS, YYEKEE) derive from the germline V gene (reference sequence). Including cysteine and phenylalanine, the CDR3 has 14 amino acids. The only DNA kept is the CDR3, 42 bases in frame from the first base. The paper as a whole reports these results and caveats: How much clinical and demographic metadata was included differed by source and by participant, and the metadata was provided uncurated.

The collaborating institutions used their own protocols to collect whole blood in K2EDTA tubes. For TCRbeta analysis, collaborators shipped samples in one of three forms: frozen whole blood, isolated PBMCs, or DNA extracted from either of those sample types. The immunoSEQ Assay, a bias-controlled multiplex PCR, was used to amplify TCRbeta CDR3 regions from genomic DNA. Turning to the authors' computational methods: The number of nucleated cells in each sample was estimated by amplification of reference gene primers within the assay. Sequence reads were collapsed and filtered to measure the absolute abundance of every unique TCRbeta CDR3 rearrangement. For each sample, productive Simpson clonality was calculated as the square root of Simpson's diversity index across productive rearrangements. The table was pulled from immuneACCESS by TCRdb, which kept in-frame rearrangements only. Such tables lose some clones; where checked, under half of the loss comes from unresolved V genes, and the rest has no known cause. The V and J calls and the clone size are those of that table, but D and trimming were determined from the DNA. The sample table contains 150,000 to 200,000 clones; only one count was recorded for approximately 86% of them. Roughly 9.1% of the sample comes from the top ten.

About this clone itself: The specificity of this receptor is unknown. Per-base quality was not reported, and no clone a single base away is much larger than it.

Material: peripheral blood. The sequence was obtained from a man aged 45-65 years with active or convalescent COVID-19. The chain couples TRBV5-5 to TRBJ1-2, with TRBD1 perhaps the D gene, on 5 matching bases. For the CDR3, the sequence is CASKLMGGDYGYTF. The nucleotide sequence reads TGTGCCAGCAAACTCATGGGGGGTGACTATGGCTACACCTTC. The CDR3, completed at both ends by the reference TRBV5-5 and TRBJ1-2 genes, gives the full variable domain DAGVTQSPTHLIKTRGQQVTLRCSPISGHKSVSWYQQVLGQGPQFIFQYYEKEERGRGNFPDRFSARQFPNYSSELNVNALLLGDSALYLCASKLMGGDYGYTFGSGTRLTVV.